This TCR beta chain is from a study of monozygotic twins with inflammatory bowel disease. General study results and limits: IBD patients share fewer clonotypes with other people than healthy twins do, especially with disease activity.

The CDR3 has 15 residues. Germline V gene sequence: CDR1 MNHEY, CDR2 SVGAGI. The input for each TCR library was around 3.5 ug of total RNA. Every sample had its cDNA made across eight separate reactions. TCRdb reprocessed the 5' RACE reads and reports one entry per CDR3 protein, with no DNA. This sample's clone table lists about 210,000 distinct CDR3 sequences. A remark on this clonotype: Antigen: not known.

The chain joins TRBV6-5 to TRBJ2-2; TCRdb proposes TRBD2, but this gene call is untestable without DNA. This clonotype originated in a human donor with ulcerative colitis or Crohn's disease, or a healthy co-twin of an affected twin (not recorded which). Sequencing used blood. The CDR3 region is CASSYEGSVTGELFF.